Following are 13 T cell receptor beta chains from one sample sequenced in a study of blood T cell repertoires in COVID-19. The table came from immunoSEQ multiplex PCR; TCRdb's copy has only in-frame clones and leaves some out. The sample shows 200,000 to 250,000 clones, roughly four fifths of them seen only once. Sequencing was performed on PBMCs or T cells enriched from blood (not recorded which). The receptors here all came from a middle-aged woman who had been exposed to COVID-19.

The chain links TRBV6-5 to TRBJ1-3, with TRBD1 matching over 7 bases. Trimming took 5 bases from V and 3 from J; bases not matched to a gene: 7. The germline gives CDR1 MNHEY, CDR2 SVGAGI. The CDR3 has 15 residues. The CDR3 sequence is CASSLGQDIGNTIYF. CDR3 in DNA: TGTGCCAGCAGTCTTGGACAGGATATTGGAAACACCATATATTTT.

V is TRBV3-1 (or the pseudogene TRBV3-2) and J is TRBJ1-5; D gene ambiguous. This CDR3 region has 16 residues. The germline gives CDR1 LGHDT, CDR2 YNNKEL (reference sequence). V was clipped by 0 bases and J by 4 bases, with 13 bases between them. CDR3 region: CASSQDDTSTNQPQHF. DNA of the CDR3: TGTGCCAGCAGCCAAGATGACACTTCGACAAATCAGCCCCAGCATTTT.

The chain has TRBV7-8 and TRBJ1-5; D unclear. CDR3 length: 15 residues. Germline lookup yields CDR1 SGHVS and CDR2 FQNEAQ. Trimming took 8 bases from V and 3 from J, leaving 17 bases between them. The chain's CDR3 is CASQPEAQVNQPQHF. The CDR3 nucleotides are TGTGCCAGCCAGCCGGAGGCCCAGGTCAATCAGCCCCAGCATTTT. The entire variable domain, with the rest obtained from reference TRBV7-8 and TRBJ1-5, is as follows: GAGVSQSPRYKVAKRGQDVALRCDPISGHVSLFWYQQALGQGPEFLTYFQNEAQLDKSGLPSDRFFAERPEGSVSTLKIQRTQQEDSAVYLCASQPEAQVNQPQHFGDGTRLSIL.

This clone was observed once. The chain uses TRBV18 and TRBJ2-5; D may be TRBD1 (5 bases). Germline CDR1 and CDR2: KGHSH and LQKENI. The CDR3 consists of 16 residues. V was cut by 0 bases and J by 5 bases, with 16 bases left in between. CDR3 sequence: CASSPPRQLLTETQYF. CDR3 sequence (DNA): TGTGCCAGCTCACCACCGAGACAGCTCCTTACGGAGACCCAGTACTTC.

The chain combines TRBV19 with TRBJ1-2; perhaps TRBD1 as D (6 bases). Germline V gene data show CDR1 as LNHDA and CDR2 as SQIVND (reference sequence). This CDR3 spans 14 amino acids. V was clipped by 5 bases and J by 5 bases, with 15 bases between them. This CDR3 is CASSPHRDEYGYTF. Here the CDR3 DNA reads TGTGCCAGTAGTCCCCACAGGGATGAATATGGCTACACCTTC.

The CDR3 nucleotides read TGTGCCAGCAGCTTAGGGCGGGACGGATTTTATCAGCCCCAGCATTTT. This translates into CASSLGRDGFYQPQHF. The chain links TRBV7-2 to TRBJ1-5; possibly TRBD1 for D (5 bases). Germline-derived CDR1 and CDR2 are SGHTA and FQGNSA. The CDR3 extends over 16 amino acids. Trimming removed 1 base at V and 5 bases at J, with 15 bases between.

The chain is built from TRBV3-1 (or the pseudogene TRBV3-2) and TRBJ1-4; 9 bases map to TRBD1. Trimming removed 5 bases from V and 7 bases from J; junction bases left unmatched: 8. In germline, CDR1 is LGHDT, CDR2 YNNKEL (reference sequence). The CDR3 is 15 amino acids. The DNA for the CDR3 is TGTGCCAGCAGCTTCTCCGGGACAGGGTTTGAAAAACTGTTTTTT. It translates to CASSFSGTGFEKLFF.

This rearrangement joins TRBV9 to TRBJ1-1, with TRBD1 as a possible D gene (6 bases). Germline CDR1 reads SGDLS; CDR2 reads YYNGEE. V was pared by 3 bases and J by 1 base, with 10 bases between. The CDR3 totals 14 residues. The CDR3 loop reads CASSAGHENTEAFF. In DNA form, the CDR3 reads TGTGCCAGCAGCGCGGGACACGAGAACACTGAAGCTTTCTTT.

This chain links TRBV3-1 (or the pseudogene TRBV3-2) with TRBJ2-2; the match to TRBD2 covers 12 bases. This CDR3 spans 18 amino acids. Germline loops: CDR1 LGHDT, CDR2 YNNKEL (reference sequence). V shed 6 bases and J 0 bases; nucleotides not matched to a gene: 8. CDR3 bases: TGTGCCAGCAGTCACCCGGGACTAGCGGGCACGAACACCGGGGAGCTGTTTTTT. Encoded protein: CASSHPGLAGTNTGELFF.

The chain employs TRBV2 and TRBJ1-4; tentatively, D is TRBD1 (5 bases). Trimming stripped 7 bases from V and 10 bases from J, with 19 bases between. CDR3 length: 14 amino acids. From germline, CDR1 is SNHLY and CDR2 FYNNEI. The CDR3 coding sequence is TGTGCCAGCATGCCGGAATCCATTAGGGGAAAACTGTTTTTT. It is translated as CASMPESIRGKLFF. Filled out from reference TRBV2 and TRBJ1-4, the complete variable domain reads EPEVTQTPSHQVTQMGQEVILRCVPISNHLYFYWYRQILGQKVEFLVSFYNNEISEKSEIFDDQFSVERPDGSNFTLKIRSTKLEDSAMYFCASMPESIRGKLFFGSGTQLSVL.

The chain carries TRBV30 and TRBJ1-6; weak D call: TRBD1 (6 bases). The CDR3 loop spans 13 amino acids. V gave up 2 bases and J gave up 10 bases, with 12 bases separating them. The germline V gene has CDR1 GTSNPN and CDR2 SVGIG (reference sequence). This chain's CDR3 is CAWSHQGKSPLHF. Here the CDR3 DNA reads TGTGCCTGGAGTCATCAGGGGAAATCACCCCTCCACTTT.

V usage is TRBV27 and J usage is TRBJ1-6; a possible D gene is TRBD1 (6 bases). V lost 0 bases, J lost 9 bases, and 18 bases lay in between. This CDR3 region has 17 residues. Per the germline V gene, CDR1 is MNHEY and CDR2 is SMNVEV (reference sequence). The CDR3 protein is CASSLSAREGGGSPLHF. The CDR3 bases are TGTGCCAGCAGTTTATCGGCGCGGGAGGGGGGGGGTTCACCCCTCCACTTT.

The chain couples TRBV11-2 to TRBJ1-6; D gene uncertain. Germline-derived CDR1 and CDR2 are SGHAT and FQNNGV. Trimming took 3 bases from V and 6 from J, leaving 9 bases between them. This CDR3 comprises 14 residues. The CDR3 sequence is CASSFFSRNSPLHF. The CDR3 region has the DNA TGTGCCAGCAGCTTTTTTAGTCGTAATTCACCCCTCCACTTT.